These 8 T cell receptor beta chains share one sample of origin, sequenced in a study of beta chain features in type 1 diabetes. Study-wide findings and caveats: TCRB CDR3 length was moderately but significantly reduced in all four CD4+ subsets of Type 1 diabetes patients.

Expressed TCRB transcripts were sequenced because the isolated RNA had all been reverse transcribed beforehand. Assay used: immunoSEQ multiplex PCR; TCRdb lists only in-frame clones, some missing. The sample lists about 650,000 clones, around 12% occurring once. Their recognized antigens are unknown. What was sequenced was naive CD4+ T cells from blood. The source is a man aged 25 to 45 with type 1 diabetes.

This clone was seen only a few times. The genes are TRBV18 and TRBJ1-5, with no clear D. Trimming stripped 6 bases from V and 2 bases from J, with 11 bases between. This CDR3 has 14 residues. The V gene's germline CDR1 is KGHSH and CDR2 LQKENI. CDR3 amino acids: CASSGGAGNQPQHF. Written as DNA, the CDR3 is TGTGCCAGCTCGGGCGGTGCAGGCAATCAGCCCCAGCATTTT.

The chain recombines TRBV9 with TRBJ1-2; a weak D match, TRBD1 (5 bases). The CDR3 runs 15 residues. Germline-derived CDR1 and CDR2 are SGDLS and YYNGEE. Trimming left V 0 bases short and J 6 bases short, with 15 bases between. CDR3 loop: CASSVELGGGDGYTF. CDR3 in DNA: TGTGCCAGCAGCGTAGAACTGGGAGGAGGGGATGGCTACACCTTC.

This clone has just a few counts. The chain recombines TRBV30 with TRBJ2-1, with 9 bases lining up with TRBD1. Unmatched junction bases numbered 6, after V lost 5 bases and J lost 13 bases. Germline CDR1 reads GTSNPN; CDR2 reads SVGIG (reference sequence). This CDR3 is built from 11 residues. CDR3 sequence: CAWGQGRSQFF. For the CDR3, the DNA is TGTGCCTGGGGACAGGGGCGAAGTCAGTTCTTC.

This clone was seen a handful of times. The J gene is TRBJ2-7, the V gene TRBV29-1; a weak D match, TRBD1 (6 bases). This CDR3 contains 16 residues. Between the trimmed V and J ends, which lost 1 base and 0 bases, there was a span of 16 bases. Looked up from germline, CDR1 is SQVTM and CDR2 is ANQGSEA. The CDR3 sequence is CSVEVSTGKGSYEQYF. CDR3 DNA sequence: TGCAGCGTTGAAGTTTCTACAGGGAAAGGCTCCTACGAGCAGTACTTC.

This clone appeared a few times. CDR3 amino acids: CASSVAIAGSGANVLTF. CDR3 bases: TGTGCCAGCAGCGTAGCGATAGCGGGGTCGGGGGCCAACGTCCTGACTTTC. The gene calls are TRBV9 and TRBJ2-6; 8 bases fit TRBD2. CDR1 and CDR2 (germline): SGDLS, YYNGEE. The CDR3 runs 17 residues. The junction had 6 bases not matched to a gene; V was cut back by 0 bases and J by 4 bases.

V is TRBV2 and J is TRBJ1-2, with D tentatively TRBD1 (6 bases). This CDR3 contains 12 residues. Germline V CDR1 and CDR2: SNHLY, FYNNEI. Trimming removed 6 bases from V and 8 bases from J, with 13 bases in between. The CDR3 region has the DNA TGTGCCAGCAGAGCGGACAGTGGGGGCTACACCTTC. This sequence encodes CASRADSGGYTF.

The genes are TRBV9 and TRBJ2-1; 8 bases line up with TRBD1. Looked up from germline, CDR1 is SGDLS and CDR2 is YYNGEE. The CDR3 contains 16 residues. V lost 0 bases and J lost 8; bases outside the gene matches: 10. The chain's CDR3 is CASSVAPTGATDEQFF. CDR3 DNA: TGTGCCAGCAGCGTAGCTCCGACAGGGGCGACGGATGAGCAGTTCTTC.

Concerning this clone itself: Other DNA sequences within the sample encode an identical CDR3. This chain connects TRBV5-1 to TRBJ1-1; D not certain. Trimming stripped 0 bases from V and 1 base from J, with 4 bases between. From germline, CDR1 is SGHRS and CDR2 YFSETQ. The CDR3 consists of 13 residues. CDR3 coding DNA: TGCGCCAGCAGCTTGGGAAGGAACACTGAAGCTTTCTTT. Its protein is CASSLGRNTEAFF. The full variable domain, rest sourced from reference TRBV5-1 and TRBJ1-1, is KAGVTQTPRYLIKTRGQQVTLSCSPISGHRSVSWYQQTPGQGLQFLFEYFSETQRNKGNFPGRFSGRQFSNSRSEMNVSTLELGDSALYLCASSLGRNTEAFFGQGTRLTVV.